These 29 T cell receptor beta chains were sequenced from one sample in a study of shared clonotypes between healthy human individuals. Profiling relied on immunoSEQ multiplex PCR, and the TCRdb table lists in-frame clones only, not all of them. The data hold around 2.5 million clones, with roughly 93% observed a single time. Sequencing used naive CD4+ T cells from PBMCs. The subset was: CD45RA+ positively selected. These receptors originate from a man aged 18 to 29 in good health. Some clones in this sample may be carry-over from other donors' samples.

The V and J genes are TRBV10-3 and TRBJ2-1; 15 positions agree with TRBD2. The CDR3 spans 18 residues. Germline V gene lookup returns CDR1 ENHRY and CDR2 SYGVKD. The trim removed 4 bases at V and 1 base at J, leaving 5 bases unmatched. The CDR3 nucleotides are TGTGCCATCAGTGCCGGGACTAGCGGGAGGCAATCCTACAATGAGCAGTTCTTC. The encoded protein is CAISAGTSGRQSYNEQFF.

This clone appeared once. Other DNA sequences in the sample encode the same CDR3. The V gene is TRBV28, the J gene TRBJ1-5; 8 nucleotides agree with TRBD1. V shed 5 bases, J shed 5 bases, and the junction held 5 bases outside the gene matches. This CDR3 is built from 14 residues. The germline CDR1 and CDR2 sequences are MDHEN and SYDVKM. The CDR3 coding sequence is TGTGCCAGCAGTCCAGGACAGGGAGATCAGCCCCAGCATTTT. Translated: CASSPGQGDQPQHF.

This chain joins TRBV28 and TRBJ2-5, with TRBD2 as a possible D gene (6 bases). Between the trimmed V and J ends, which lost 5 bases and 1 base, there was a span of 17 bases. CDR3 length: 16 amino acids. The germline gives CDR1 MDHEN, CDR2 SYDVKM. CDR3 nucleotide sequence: TGTGCCAGCAGTCTAACTTGGTGGGGGGTCCAAGAGACCCAGTACTTC. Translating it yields CASSLTWWGVQETQYF.

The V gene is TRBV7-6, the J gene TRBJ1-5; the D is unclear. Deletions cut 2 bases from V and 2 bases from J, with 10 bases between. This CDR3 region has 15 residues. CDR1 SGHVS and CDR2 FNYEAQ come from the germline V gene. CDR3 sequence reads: CASSLRVTGNQPQHF. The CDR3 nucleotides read TGTGCCAGCAGCTTAAGGGTAACTGGCAATCAGCCCCAGCATTTT.

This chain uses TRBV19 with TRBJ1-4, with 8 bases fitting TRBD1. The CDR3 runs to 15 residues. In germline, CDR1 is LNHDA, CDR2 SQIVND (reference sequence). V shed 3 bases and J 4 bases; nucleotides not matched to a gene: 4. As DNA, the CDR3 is TGTGCCAGTAGTATCCGACAGGGGCTTAATGAAAAACTGTTTTTT. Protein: CASSIRQGLNEKLFF.

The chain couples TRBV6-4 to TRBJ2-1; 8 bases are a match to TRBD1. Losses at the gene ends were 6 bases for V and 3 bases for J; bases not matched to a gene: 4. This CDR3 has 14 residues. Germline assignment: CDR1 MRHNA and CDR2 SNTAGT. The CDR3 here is CASRRQGHYNEQFF. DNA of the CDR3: TGTGCCAGCAGACGACAGGGGCACTACAATGAGCAGTTCTTC.

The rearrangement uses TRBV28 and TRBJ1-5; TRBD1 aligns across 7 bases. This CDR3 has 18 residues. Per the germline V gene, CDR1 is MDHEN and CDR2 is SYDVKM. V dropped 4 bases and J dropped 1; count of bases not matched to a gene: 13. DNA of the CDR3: TGTGCCAGCAGTTGGCCCGAAGACAGGGCCTCCAGCAATCAGCCCCAGCATTTT. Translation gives CASSWPEDRASSNQPQHF. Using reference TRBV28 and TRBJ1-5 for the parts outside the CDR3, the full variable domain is DVKVTQSSRYLVKRTGEKVFLECVQDMDHENMFWYRQDPGLGLRLIYFSYDVKMKEKGDIPEGYSVSREKKERFSLILESASTNQTSMYLCASSWPEDRASSNQPQHFGDGTRLSIL.

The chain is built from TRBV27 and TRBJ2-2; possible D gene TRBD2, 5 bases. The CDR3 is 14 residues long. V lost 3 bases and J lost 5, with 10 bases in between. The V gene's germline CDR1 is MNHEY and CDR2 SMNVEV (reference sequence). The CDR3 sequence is CASSFIGETGELFF. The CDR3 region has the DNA TGTGCCAGCAGTTTCATCGGGGAGACCGGGGAGCTGTTTTTT.

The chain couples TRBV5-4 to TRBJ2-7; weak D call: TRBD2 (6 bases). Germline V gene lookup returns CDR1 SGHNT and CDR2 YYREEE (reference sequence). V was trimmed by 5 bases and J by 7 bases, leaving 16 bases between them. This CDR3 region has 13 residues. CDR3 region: CASSPGLTLEQYF. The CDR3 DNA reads TGTGCCAGCAGTCCGGGACTTACGTTGGAGCAGTACTTC.

As DNA, the CDR3 is TGTGCCAGCAGTTACTCACCAGGTCCAGGGCCCTATGGCTACACCTTC. This encodes CASSYSPGPGPYGYTF. This chain links TRBV6-6 with TRBJ1-2; a weak D match, TRBD1 (5 bases). This CDR3 region has 16 residues. Germline CDR1 and CDR2: MNHNY and SVGAGI (reference sequence). V gave up 0 bases and J gave up 4 bases, with 15 bases separating them.

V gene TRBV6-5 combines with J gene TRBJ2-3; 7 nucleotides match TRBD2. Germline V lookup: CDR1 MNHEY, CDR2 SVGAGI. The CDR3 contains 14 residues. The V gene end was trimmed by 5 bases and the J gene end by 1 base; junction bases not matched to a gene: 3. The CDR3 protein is CASSRGDGTDTQYF. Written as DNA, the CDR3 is TGTGCCAGCAGTCGGGGGGATGGCACAGATACGCAGTATTTT.

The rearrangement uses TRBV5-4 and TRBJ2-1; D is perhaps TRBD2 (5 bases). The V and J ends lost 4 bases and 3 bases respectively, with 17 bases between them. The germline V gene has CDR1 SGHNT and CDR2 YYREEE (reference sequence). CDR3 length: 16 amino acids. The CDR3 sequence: CASSPGGLQIYNEQFF. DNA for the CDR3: TGTGCCAGCAGCCCTGGAGGACTGCAAATCTACAATGAGCAGTTCTTC.

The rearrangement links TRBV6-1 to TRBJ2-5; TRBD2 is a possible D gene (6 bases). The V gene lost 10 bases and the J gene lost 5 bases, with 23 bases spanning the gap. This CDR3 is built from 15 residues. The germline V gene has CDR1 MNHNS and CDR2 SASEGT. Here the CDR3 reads CATSPTTFRGETQYF. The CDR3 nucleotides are TGTGCCACCTCCCCGACCACTTTCCGGGGGGAGACCCAGTACTTC.

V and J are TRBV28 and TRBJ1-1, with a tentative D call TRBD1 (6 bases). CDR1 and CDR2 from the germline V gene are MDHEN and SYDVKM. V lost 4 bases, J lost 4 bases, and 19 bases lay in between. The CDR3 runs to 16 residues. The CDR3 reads CASSWGGAGVFTEAFF. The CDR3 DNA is TGTGCCAGCAGTTGGGGGGGGGCAGGTGTATTCACTGAAGCTTTCTTT.

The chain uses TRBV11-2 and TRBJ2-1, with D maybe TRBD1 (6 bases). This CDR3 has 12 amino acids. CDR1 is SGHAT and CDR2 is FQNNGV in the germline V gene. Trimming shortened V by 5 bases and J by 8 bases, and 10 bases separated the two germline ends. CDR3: CASSPQGYEQFF. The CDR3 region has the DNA TGTGCCAGCAGCCCACAGGGTTATGAGCAGTTCTTC. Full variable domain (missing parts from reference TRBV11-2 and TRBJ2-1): EAGVAQSPRYKIIEKRQSVAFWCNPISGHATLYWYQQILGQGPKLLIQFQNNGVVDDSQLPKDRFSAERLKGVDSTLKIQPAKLEDSAVYLCASSPQGYEQFFGPGTRLTVL.

CDR3 in amino acids: CASTRSGLRTSAFQETQYF. CDR3 nucleotide sequence: TGCGCCAGCACCCGGAGTGGGTTGAGGACTAGCGCCTTCCAAGAGACCCAGTACTTC. This chain connects TRBV5-1 to TRBJ2-5; TRBD2 aligns across 9 bases. Germline V CDR1 and CDR2: SGHRS, YFSETQ. Trimming removed 6 bases from V and 1 base from J; junction bases left unmatched: 19. CDR3 length equals 19 residues.

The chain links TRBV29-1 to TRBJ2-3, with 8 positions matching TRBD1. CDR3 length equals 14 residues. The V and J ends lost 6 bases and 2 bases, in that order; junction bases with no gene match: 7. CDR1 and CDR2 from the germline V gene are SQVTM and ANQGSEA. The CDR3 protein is CSVGWGQDTDTQYF. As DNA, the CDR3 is TGCAGCGTGGGATGGGGACAGGACACAGATACGCAGTATTTT.

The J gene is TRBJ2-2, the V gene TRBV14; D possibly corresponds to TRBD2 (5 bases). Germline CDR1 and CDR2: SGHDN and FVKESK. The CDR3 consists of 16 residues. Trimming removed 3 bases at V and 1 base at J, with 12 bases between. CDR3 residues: CASSHKMGRNTGELFF. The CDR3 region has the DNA TGTGCCAGCAGCCATAAGATGGGGAGGAACACCGGGGAGCTGTTTTTT.

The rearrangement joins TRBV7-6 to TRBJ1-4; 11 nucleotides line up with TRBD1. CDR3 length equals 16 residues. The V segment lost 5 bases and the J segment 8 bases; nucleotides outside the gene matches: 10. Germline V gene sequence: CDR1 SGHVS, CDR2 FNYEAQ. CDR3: CASSPGTGTGGEKLFF. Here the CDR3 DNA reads TGTGCCAGCAGCCCGGGAACCGGGACAGGGGGGGAAAAACTGTTTTTT.

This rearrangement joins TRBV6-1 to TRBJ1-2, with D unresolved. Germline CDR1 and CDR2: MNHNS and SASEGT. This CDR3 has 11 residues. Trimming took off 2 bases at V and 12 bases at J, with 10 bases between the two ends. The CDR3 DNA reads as TGTGCCAGCAGTGAAAGTTCGTCCCACACCTTC. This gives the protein CASSESSSHTF.

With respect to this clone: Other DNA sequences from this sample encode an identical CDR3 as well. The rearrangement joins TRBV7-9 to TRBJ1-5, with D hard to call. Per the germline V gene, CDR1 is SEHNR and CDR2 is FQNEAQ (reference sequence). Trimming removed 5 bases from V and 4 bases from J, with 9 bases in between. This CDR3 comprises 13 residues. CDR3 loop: CASSPDGNQPQHF. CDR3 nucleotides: TGTGCCAGCAGCCCCGACGGGAATCAGCCCCAGCATTTT.

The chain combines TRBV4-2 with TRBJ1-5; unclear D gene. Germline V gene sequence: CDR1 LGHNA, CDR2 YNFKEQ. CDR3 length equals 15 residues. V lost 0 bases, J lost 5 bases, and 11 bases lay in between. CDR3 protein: CASSQDGRQDQPQHF. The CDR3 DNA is TGTGCCAGCAGCCAAGATGGCCGACAAGATCAGCCCCAGCATTTT.

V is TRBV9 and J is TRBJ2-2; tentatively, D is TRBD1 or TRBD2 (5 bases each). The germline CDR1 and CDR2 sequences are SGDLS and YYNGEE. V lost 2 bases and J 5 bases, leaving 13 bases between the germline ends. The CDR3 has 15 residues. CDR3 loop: CASSVGTPRTGELFF. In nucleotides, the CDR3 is TGTGCCAGCAGCGTCGGGACGCCTAGAACCGGGGAGCTGTTTTTT.

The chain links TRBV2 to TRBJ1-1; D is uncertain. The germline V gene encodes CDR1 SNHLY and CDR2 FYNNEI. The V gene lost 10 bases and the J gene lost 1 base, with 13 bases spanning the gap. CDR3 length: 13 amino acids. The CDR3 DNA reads TGTGCCACCTTCCAAGGACGGAACACTGAAGCTTTCTTT. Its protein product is CATFQGRNTEAFF. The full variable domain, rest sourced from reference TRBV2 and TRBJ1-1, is EPEVTQTPSHQVTQMGQEVILRCVPISNHLYFYWYRQILGQKVEFLVSFYNNEISEKSEIFDDQFSVERPDGSNFTLKIRSTKLEDSAMYFCATFQGRNTEAFFGQGTRLTVV.

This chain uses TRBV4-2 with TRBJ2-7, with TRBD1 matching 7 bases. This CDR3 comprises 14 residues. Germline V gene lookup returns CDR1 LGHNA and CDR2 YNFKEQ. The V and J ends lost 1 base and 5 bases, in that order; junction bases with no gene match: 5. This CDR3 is CASSQVGQGDEQYF. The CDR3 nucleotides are TGTGCCAGCAGCCAAGTCGGGCAGGGGGACGAGCAGTACTTC.

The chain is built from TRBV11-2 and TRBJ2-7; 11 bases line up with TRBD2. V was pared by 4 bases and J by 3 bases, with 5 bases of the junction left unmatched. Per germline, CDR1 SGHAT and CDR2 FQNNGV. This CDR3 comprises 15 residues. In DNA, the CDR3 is TGTGCCAGCAGCTCCTTAGGACTAGCGGGCTACGAGCAGTACTTC. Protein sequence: CASSSLGLAGYEQYF.

CDR3 protein: CASSQGLRTSGSSYGANVLTF. As DNA, the CDR3 is TGCGCCAGCAGCCAAGGTCTGAGGACTAGCGGGAGTTCTTACGGGGCCAACGTCCTGACTTTC. The gene calls are TRBV4-1 and TRBJ2-6; 13 nucleotides align to TRBD2. This CDR3 spans 21 amino acids. J gave up 4 bases and V 1 base, and 13 bases lay outside the gene matches. CDR1 and CDR2 from the germline V gene are MGHRA and YSYEKL.

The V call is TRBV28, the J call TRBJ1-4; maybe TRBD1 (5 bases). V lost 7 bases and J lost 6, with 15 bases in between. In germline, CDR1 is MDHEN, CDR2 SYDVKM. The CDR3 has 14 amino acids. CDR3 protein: CASTPRWGDEKLFF. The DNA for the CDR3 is TGTGCCAGCACCCCCCGCTGGGGGGATGAAAAACTGTTTTTT.

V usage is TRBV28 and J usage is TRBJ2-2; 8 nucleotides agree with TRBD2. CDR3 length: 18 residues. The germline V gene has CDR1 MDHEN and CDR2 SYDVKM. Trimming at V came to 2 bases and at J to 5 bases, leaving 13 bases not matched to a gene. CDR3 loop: CASSLLRVGTSGTGELFF. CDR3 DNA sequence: TGTGCCAGCAGTTTACTTAGGGTCGGCACTAGCGGAACCGGGGAGCTGTTTTTT.